Below, 28 T cell receptor beta chains from the same sample are listed, as sequenced in a study of cytomegalovirus exposure and HLA in healthy donors. Primers for the PCR totalled 60 Vbeta and 13 Jbeta. Sequencing used immunoSEQ multiplex PCR; TCRdb keeps in-frame clones, though not all of them. The table shows fewer than 200,000 clones, with roughly 70% occurring only once. What was sequenced was PBMCs. These receptor sequences come from a woman aged 25-40 years in good health and CMV-seronegative.

The chain recombines TRBV7-5 with TRBJ1-2; the listed D gene, TRBD1, was not tested against the DNA. TRBV7-5 is tagged as a pseudogene. This CDR3 has 15 residues. The DNA of the CDR3 is TGTGTCAGAAGCTCATCCGGGACAGGGATCTATGGCTACACCTTC. This encodes CVRSSSGTGIYGYTF.

This chain connects TRBV4-1 to TRBJ2-7, with D possibly being TRBD1 (5 bases). The V and J ends lost 3 bases and 2 bases respectively, with 5 bases between them. Germline CDR1 reads MGHRA; CDR2 reads YSYEKL. The CDR3 is 12 residues long. The CDR3 here is CASSQGPYEQYF. DNA of the CDR3: TGCGCCAGCAGCCAGGGGCCCTACGAGCAGTACTTC.

The chain uses TRBV5-1 and TRBJ2-5; the match to TRBD2 covers 11 bases. V lost 3 bases to trimming and J lost 2 bases; unmatched junction nucleotides: 9. The CDR3 contains 17 residues. Per germline, CDR1 SGHRS and CDR2 YFSETQ. The CDR3 reads CASSSGPLAGGQETQYF. CDR3 in DNA: TGCGCCAGCAGCTCGGGTCCTTTAGCGGGGGGGCAAGAGACCCAGTACTTC.

The sample holds a few counts of this clone. The rearrangement joins TRBV11-2 to TRBJ2-7; D ambiguous. In germline, CDR1 is SGHAT, CDR2 FQNNGV. V dropped 3 bases and J dropped 2 bases, with 5 bases sitting between them. The CDR3 contains 12 residues. This CDR3 is CASSFPAYEQYF. In DNA form, the CDR3 reads TGTGCCAGCAGCTTTCCCGCCTACGAGCAGTACTTC.

The V gene is TRBV7-2, the J gene TRBJ1-3; D is possibly TRBD1 (6 bases). Trimming took off 5 bases at V and 4 bases at J, with 12 bases between the two ends. The V gene's germline CDR1 is SGHTA and CDR2 FQGNSA. This CDR3 comprises 14 residues. The CDR3 region is CASSPGVSGNTIYF. CDR3 coding DNA: TGTGCCAGCAGCCCAGGGGTTTCAGGAAACACCATATATTTT.

This clone was detected once. V gene TRBV7-9 combines with J gene TRBJ2-1, with a weak D call TRBD2 (6 bases). With 1 base removed from V and 7 bases from J, the gap between germline ends came to 17 bases. The CDR3 length is 16 residues. Germline CDR1 reads SEHNR; CDR2 reads FQNEAQ (reference sequence). The CDR3 DNA is TGTGCCAGCAGCTTAGTACCACGCCCTCGGGAGAATGAGCAGTTCTTC. It yields the protein CASSLVPRPRENEQFF.

This clone was seen only once. The genes are TRBV27 and TRBJ2-1; weak D call: TRBD1 (5 bases). V lost 6 bases and J lost 6, with 9 bases in between. The CDR3 covers 12 residues. Per the germline V gene, CDR1 is MNHEY and CDR2 is SMNVEV (reference sequence). The CDR3 region is CASRDSLNEQFF. In DNA, the CDR3 is TGTGCCAGCAGAGACAGTCTCAATGAGCAGTTCTTC.

This clone has more than one count but fewer than ten. This rearrangement joins TRBV2 to TRBJ2-7; D is possibly TRBD2 (7 bases). This CDR3 is built from 15 residues. Germline V lookup: CDR1 SNHLY, CDR2 FYNNEI. V dropped 6 bases and J dropped 0 bases, with 15 bases sitting between them. Written as DNA, the CDR3 is TGTGCCAGCAGGCAGGGGCGGGGGTTCTCCTACGAGCAGTACTTC. It specifies CASRQGRGFSYEQYF.

The J gene is TRBJ2-7, the V gene TRBV7-8; maybe TRBD2 (6 bases). CDR1 is SGHVS, CDR2 FQNEAQ, per germline. The CDR3 extends over 16 amino acids. The V end was cut by 3 bases, the J end by 7 bases, with 22 bases between. As DNA, the CDR3 is TGTGCCAGCAGCTTCGGGGGAGCGGGCCTCACTGAGGAGCAGTACTTC. Its translation: CASSFGGAGLTEEQYF.

CDR3 region: CASSPRDRGIYEQYF. The CDR3 nucleotides read TGTGCCAGCAGCCCCAGGGACAGGGGAATCTACGAGCAGTACTTC. The chain combines TRBV7-6 with TRBJ2-5, with 10 nucleotides matching TRBD1. TRBJ2-7 explains the end of the DNA better; the J call may be wrong. The CDR3 has 15 amino acids. Germline CDR1 is SGHVS and CDR2 is FNYEAQ.

V is TRBV7-9 and J is TRBJ2-7; 10 bases map to TRBD1. CDR1 SEHNR and CDR2 FQNEAQ come from the germline V gene (reference sequence). J lost 4 bases, V lost 4 bases, and 10 bases had no gene match. This CDR3 comprises 16 residues. CDR3 protein: CASSSGQGMEMYEQYF. For the CDR3, the DNA is TGTGCCAGCAGCTCGGGACAGGGGATGGAGATGTACGAGCAGTACTTC.

The rearrangement uses TRBV4-1 and TRBJ2-5, with D uncertain. Trimming shortened V by 4 bases and J by 4 bases, and 16 bases separated the two germline ends. Germline V gives CDR1 MGHRA, CDR2 YSYEKL. The CDR3 extends over 15 amino acids. CDR3 sequence reads: CASSRAFLVGETQYF. The CDR3 DNA reads TGCGCCAGCAGCCGCGCATTCCTAGTTGGAGAGACCCAGTACTTC.

The chain links TRBV7-2 to TRBJ2-5; 7 bases match TRBD1. Germline V gene sequence: CDR1 SGHTA, CDR2 FQGNSA. The CDR3 is 14 residues long. V shed 1 base, J shed 5 bases, and the junction held 4 bases outside the gene matches. The CDR3 spells CASSLDRGGETQYF. The CDR3, as DNA: TGTGCCAGCAGCTTAGACAGGGGCGGGGAGACCCAGTACTTC.

This rearrangement joins TRBV5-5 to TRBJ1-1; D unresolved. There are 15 residues in the CDR3. CDR1 and CDR2 (germline): SGHKS, YYEKEE (reference sequence). Trimming took 2 bases from V and 0 from J, leaving 11 bases between them. CDR3 sequence reads: CASSFDPTMNTEAFF. As DNA, the CDR3 is TGTGCCAGCAGCTTTGATCCGACAATGAACACTGAAGCTTTCTTT.

The rearrangement links TRBV23-1 to TRBJ2-5; D is possibly TRBD2 (6 bases). TRBV23-1 is marked as an open reading frame, function uncertain. Deletions cut 0 bases from V and 2 bases from J, with 10 bases between. The CDR3 length is 15 residues. In DNA, the CDR3 is TGCGCCAGCAGTCAATCTTGGGGGGAGCAAGAGACCCAGTACTTC. It yields the protein CASSQSWGEQETQYF.

The rearrangement links TRBV9 to TRBJ1-2; D call uncertain. Germline V CDR1 and CDR2: SGDLS, YYNGEE. CDR3 length: 15 residues. Deletions cut 0 bases from V and 4 bases from J, with 13 bases between. In DNA, the CDR3 is TGTGCCAGCAGCGTAGATCCGGGTACCACCTATGGCTACACCTTC. As protein: CASSVDPGTTYGYTF.

Turning to this clone: This same CDR3 is encoded by further DNA sequences in the sample. V is TRBV6-6 and J is TRBJ2-3, with 9 bases fitting TRBD1. The CDR3 runs to 14 residues. Per germline, CDR1 MNHNY and CDR2 SVGAGI (reference sequence). Trimming at V came to 9 bases and at J to 2 bases, leaving 6 bases not matched to a gene. The CDR3 DNA reads as TGTGCCAGTAGGGGGGACAGGGACACAGATACGCAGTATTTT. It codes for CASRGDRDTDTQYF.

The chain recombines TRBV7-2 with TRBJ2-1; 13 nucleotides align to TRBD2. Germline assignment: CDR1 SGHTA and CDR2 FQGNSA. The CDR3 covers 18 residues. J lost 0 bases, V lost 0 bases, and 2 bases had no gene match. CDR3 residues: CASSLATSGGGSYNEQFF. CDR3 DNA sequence: TGTGCCAGCAGCTTAGCTACTAGCGGGGGGGGCTCCTACAATGAGCAGTTCTTC.

The chain combines TRBV7-9 with TRBJ2-2; no reliable D call. The CDR3 spans 13 residues. Germline V gives CDR1 SEHNR, CDR2 FQNEAQ (reference sequence). V gave up 3 bases and J gave up 2 bases, with 4 bases separating them. The CDR3 loop reads CASSFLNTGELFF. The CDR3 DNA reads TGTGCCAGCAGCTTCCTCAACACCGGGGAGCTGTTTTTT.

The table lists this clone with a few counts. This chain links TRBV19 with TRBJ2-5; D perhaps matches TRBD2 (5 bases). Judging by the DNA end, TRBJ2-7 fits better; the J call may be wrong. The CDR3 has 13 amino acids. In germline, CDR1 is LNHDA, CDR2 SQIVND (reference sequence). The CDR3 loop reads CASSEHRDYEQYF. CDR3 sequence (DNA): TGTGCCAGTAGTGAGCACCGGGACTACGAGCAGTACTTC.

This chain links TRBV7-6 with TRBJ1-1, with D possibly matching TRBD1 (5 bases). CDR1 and CDR2 from the germline V gene are SGHVS and FNYEAQ. The V end was cut by 2 bases, the J end by 4 bases, with 14 bases between. This CDR3 region has 15 residues. CDR3 residues: CASSLSVGGGTEAFF. The CDR3 DNA is TGTGCCAGCAGCTTATCTGTGGGGGGAGGCACTGAAGCTTTCTTT.

The chain joins TRBV2 to TRBJ2-1; TRBD1 agrees at 7 bases. The V and J ends lost 5 bases and 0 bases, in that order; junction bases with no gene match: 4. The CDR3 runs 15 residues. Germline values: CDR1 SNHLY, CDR2 FYNNEI. The CDR3 reads CASSWDRSSYNEQFF. In nucleotides, the CDR3 is TGTGCCAGCAGTTGGGACAGAAGCTCCTACAATGAGCAGTTCTTC.

This clone was found a few times. V usage is TRBV5-1 and J usage is TRBJ2-1, with TRBD1 matching over 8 bases. Trimming cost V 0 bases and J 4 bases; bases outside gene matches: 6. Germline V gene data show CDR1 as SGHRS and CDR2 as YFSETQ. The CDR3 runs to 16 residues. In DNA form, the CDR3 reads TGCGCCAGCAGCTTGGCAGGGGGCGGCCAATACAATGAGCAGTTCTTC. It encodes CASSLAGGGQYNEQFF.

The rearrangement uses TRBV9 and TRBJ1-2; tentatively, D is TRBD1 (5 bases). Germline assignment: CDR1 SGDLS and CDR2 YYNGEE. The CDR3 covers 14 residues. The V end was cut by 1 base, the J end by 8 bases, with 15 bases between. In DNA, the CDR3 is TGTGCCAGCAGCGTACCCGGGGGTACATGGGGCTACACCTTC. It translates to CASSVPGGTWGYTF.

This clone was recorded once. The rearrangement links TRBV27 to TRBJ2-7, with 7 positions matching TRBD2. This CDR3 has 14 residues. CDR1 and CDR2 from the germline V gene are MNHEY and SMNVEV (reference sequence). Trimming removed 1 base from V and 9 bases from J; junction bases left unmatched: 9. CDR3 nucleotide sequence: TGTGCCAGCAGTTTATATGCGGGGGACCGCTTGCAGTACTTC. It specifies CASSLYAGDRLQYF.

With respect to this clone: Germline is not matched at one junction end, which may reflect a read error. Other DNA sequences within the sample encode an identical CDR3. V usage is TRBV6-1 and J usage is TRBJ1-5; 9 bases align to TRBD1. CDR3 length equals 13 residues. Germline V CDR1 and CDR2: MNHNS, SASEGT. CDR3 DNA: TGTGCCAGCAGGGGGACAGGGAATCAGCCTCAGCATTTT. Protein: CASRGTGNQPQHF.

The count of this clone is one. The chain has TRBV7-9 and TRBJ1-2, with TRBD1 matching over 7 bases. CDR1 SEHNR and CDR2 FQNEAQ come from the germline V gene (reference sequence). V gave up 2 bases and J gave up 5 bases; unmatched junction bases: 8. The CDR3 is 15 amino acids. The CDR3 loop is CASSLIEGGRYGYTF. The CDR3 nucleotides are TGTGCCAGCAGCTTAATTGAAGGGGGCAGGTATGGCTACACCTTC.

The chain joins TRBV7-9 to TRBJ2-3; 8 bases map to TRBD2. This CDR3 contains 17 residues. Germline CDR1 SEHNR, CDR2 FQNEAQ (reference sequence). The V segment lost 1 base and the J segment 5 bases; nucleotides outside the gene matches: 11. This CDR3 reads CASSLVPLAGNLDTQYF. The DNA of the CDR3 is TGTGCCAGCAGCTTAGTTCCCCTAGCGGGTAACTTAGATACGCAGTATTTT.